These 11 T cell receptor beta chains were sequenced from one sample in a study of technical replicates of blood from a handful of donors. The protocol was immunoSEQ multiplex PCR, while the TCRdb copy is restricted to in-frame clones and leaves out a portion. The table shows 91,000 or so clones, with approximately 94% occurring only once. Sequences were obtained from T cells isolated from PBMCs. The receptors shown here come from a human donor in good health.

V and J are TRBV19 and TRBJ2-5, with D possibly being TRBD1 (5 bases). Per germline, CDR1 LNHDA and CDR2 SQIVND (reference sequence). V lost 6 bases and J lost 5, with 16 bases in between. This CDR3 is built from 14 residues. This chain's CDR3 is CASSLLGDGETQYF. In DNA, the CDR3 is TGTGCCAGTAGCCTGTTAGGGGATGGGGAGACCCAGTACTTC.

The chain links TRBV6-1 to TRBJ2-1; D perhaps matches TRBD2 (5 bases). V shed 3 bases and J shed 7 bases, with 10 bases lying between them. This CDR3 spans 13 amino acids. Germline V gives CDR1 MNHNS, CDR2 SASEGT. The CDR3 DNA follows: TGTGCCAGCAGTGATCGGGGTGGGAATGAGCAGTTCTTC. As protein: CASSDRGGNEQFF.

This chain connects TRBV5-6 to TRBJ2-1; 13 bases map to TRBD2. The V segment lost 2 bases and the J segment 8 bases; nucleotides outside the gene matches: 7. CDR1 and CDR2 from the germline V gene are SGHDT and YYEEEE. The CDR3 runs 16 residues. This CDR3 reads CASSFPGLAGADEQFF. CDR3 sequence (DNA): TGTGCCAGCAGCTTCCCCGGACTAGCGGGAGCGGATGAGCAGTTCTTC. The whole variable domain, remainder taken from reference TRBV5-6 and TRBJ2-1, is DAGVTQSPTHLIKTRGQQVTLRCSPKSGHDTVSWYQQALGQGPQFIFQYYEEEERQRGNFPDRFSGHQFPNYSSELNVNALLLGDSALYLCASSFPGLAGADEQFFGPGTRLTVL.

This clone came up once. The gene calls are TRBV5-4 and TRBJ1-4, with a possible D match to TRBD1 (6 bases). V was clipped by 5 bases and J by 7 bases, with 12 bases between them. The CDR3 runs 13 residues. Looked up from germline, CDR1 is SGHNT and CDR2 is YYREEE (reference sequence). CDR3 bases: TGTGCCAGCAGTAGGGACAATCGTGAAAAACTGTTTTTT. Translating it yields CASSRDNREKLFF.

This chain connects TRBV18 to TRBJ2-5; D call uncertain. Germline V gene sequence: CDR1 KGHSH, CDR2 LQKENI. This CDR3 contains 11 residues. Trimming removed 5 bases at V and 2 bases at J, with 3 bases between. CDR3 in amino acids: CASSEQETQYF. The CDR3 DNA reads TGTGCCAGCTCAGAGCAAGAGACCCAGTACTTC.

The genes are TRBV7-9 and TRBJ2-1; 9 bases align to TRBD1. CDR1 is SEHNR, CDR2 FQNEAQ, per germline (reference sequence). The CDR3 has 14 amino acids. V shed 5 bases and J 10 bases; nucleotides not matched to a gene: 9. For the CDR3, the DNA is TGTGCCAGCAGCCCCGGGACAGGGTTCGCCGAGCAGTTCTTC. Protein: CASSPGTGFAEQFF.

The chain links TRBV6-1 to TRBJ2-3; TRBD2 aligns across 13 bases. Germline V lookup: CDR1 MNHNS, CDR2 SASEGT. This CDR3 spans 17 amino acids. The V segment lost 0 bases and the J segment 7 bases; nucleotides outside the gene matches: 7. The CDR3 loop reads CASSEALGLAGVYTQYF. In DNA, the CDR3 is TGTGCCAGCAGTGAAGCGCTAGGACTAGCGGGAGTATATACGCAGTATTTT.

The rearrangement joins TRBV7-9 to TRBJ2-7; D might be TRBD2 (5 bases). The CDR3 runs to 14 residues. The germline V gene has CDR1 SEHNR and CDR2 FQNEAQ (reference sequence). V lost 5 bases and J 3 bases, leaving 14 bases between the germline ends. The chain's CDR3 is CASSPSGGFYEQYF. CDR3 sequence (DNA): TGTGCCAGCAGCCCTAGTGGAGGTTTCTACGAGCAGTACTTC. The full variable domain, with the rest looked up from reference TRBV7-9 and TRBJ2-7, is DTGVSQNPRHKITKRGQNVTFRCDPISEHNRLYWYRQTLGQGPEFLTYFQNEAQLEKSRLLSDRFSAERPKGSFSTLEIQRTEQGDSAMYLCASSPSGGFYEQYFGPGTRLTVT.

V usage is TRBV6-5 and J usage is TRBJ2-7; D might be TRBD2 (6 bases). Trimming took 6 bases from V and 4 from J, leaving 13 bases between them. Germline loops: CDR1 MNHEY, CDR2 SVGAGI. The CDR3 has 13 amino acids. The CDR3 bases are TGTGCCAGCAGCGGGGGAGATGGATACGAGCAGTACTTC. It specifies CASSGGDGYEQYF.

CDR3 nucleotides: TGTGCCAGCAGTTTCTTCGGTTCCCACGAGCAGTACTTC. It encodes CASSFFGSHEQYF. The V call is TRBV27, the J call TRBJ2-7; D call uncertain. This CDR3 is 13 amino acids long. CDR1 is MNHEY, CDR2 SMNVEV, per germline (reference sequence). V lost 3 bases and J 5 bases, leaving 11 bases between the germline ends.

This chain connects TRBV28 to TRBJ1-4; D uncertain. CDR1 and CDR2 (germline): MDHEN, SYDVKM. This CDR3 is 11 amino acids long. V gave up 3 bases and J gave up 10 bases, with 6 bases separating them. The CDR3 region is CASSLGRKLFF. CDR3 bases: TGTGCCAGCAGTTTGGGCCGAAAACTGTTTTTT.